This T cell receptor beta chain was retrieved from a study of OX40 agonist ivuxolimab in advanced cancers. For the study at large: In three patients, partial responses were observed, one with hepatocellular carcinoma and two with cutaneous melanoma. Study results and caveats: Expanded clones tended on average to be more numerous among CD8+ T cells than CD4+.

Clones were read by immunoSEQ multiplex PCR, and TCRdb kept only the in-frame ones, dropping some. Among about 9,700 clones, over 65% were seen once, and the ten largest hold roughly 30%. Germline V CDR1 and CDR2: MDHEN, SYDVKM. With 5 bases removed from V and 5 bases from J, the gap between germline ends came to 15 bases. The CDR3 contains 15 residues. A history of autoimmune disease or systemic immunosuppression excluded patients. A few counts support this clone. Its specificity is unknown. V usage is TRBV28 and J usage is TRBJ2-2, with D unresolved. Sample: CD4+ or CD8+ T cells sorted from blood, taken in a trial of the OX40 agonist ivuxolimab. The clonotype comes from an adult with an advanced solid tumor such as melanoma, head and neck, liver or kidney cancer. CDR3 protein: CASSSLPEITGELFF. For the CDR3, the DNA is TGTGCCAGCAGTAGCCTTCCGGAAATAACCGGGGAGCTGTTTTTT.